What follows are 16 T cell receptor beta chains derived from one specimen sequenced in a study of early T cells in non-severe SARS-CoV-2 infection. MiXCR, applied by TCRdb to the 5' RACE reads, yields one record per CDR3 protein. The sample includes approximately 89,000 distinct CDR3 sequences, more than 12% of them seen just once. The sequenced sample was whole blood. The receptors come from an adult who was a healthcare worker with PCR-confirmed SARS-CoV-2 infection or an uninfected control (not recorded which).

This rearrangement joins TRBV6-4 to TRBJ2-1; 7 nucleotides align to TRBD2. The CDR3 length is 13 residues. The V gene end was trimmed by 6 bases and the J gene end by 6 bases; junction bases not matched to a gene: 5. Germline-derived CDR1 and CDR2 are MRHNA and SNTAGT. The CDR3 bases are TGTGCCAGCAGGGCAGCTAGCGGCAATGAGCAGTTCTTC. Protein: CASRAASGNEQFF.

This clonotype occurred many times. The CDR3 reads CASRPGTRTDTQYF. In DNA form, the CDR3 reads TGTGCCAGCCGACCTGGGACCCGCACAGATACGCAGTATTTT. The V and J genes are TRBV3-1 and TRBJ2-3; D may correspond to TRBD1 or TRBD2 (5 bases each). Germline V gene sequence: CDR1 LGHDT, CDR2 YNNKEL (reference sequence). This CDR3 is built from 14 residues. With 8 bases removed from V and 1 base from J, the gap between germline ends came to 13 bases.

The sample holds a few counts of this clonotype. The chain uses TRBV5-5 and TRBJ1-3; a weak D match, TRBD1 (5 bases). V lost 0 bases, J lost 2 bases, and 9 bases lay in between. The CDR3 runs 15 residues. Germline V lookup: CDR1 SGHKS, CDR2 YYEKEE (reference sequence). The CDR3 DNA sequence: TGTGCCAGCAGCTTGGCCACGGGGGCTGGAAACACCATATATTTT. This translates into CASSLATGAGNTIYF.

CDR3 residues: CASSPTGSEQFF. CDR3 coding DNA: TGTGCCAGCAGCCCCACTGGGTCTGAGCAGTTCTTC. The genes are TRBV4-2 and TRBJ2-1; no firm D call. V gave up 4 bases and J gave up 9 bases, with 10 bases separating them. The CDR3 totals 12 residues. Germline V lookup: CDR1 LGHNA, CDR2 YNFKEQ.

This clonotype has more than one count but fewer than ten. The chain joins TRBV5-1 to TRBJ2-7, with a tentative D call TRBD2 (5 bases). There are 13 residues in the CDR3. Germline lookup yields CDR1 SGHRS and CDR2 YFSETQ. V was trimmed by 0 bases and J by 5 bases, leaving 9 bases between them. The CDR3 DNA follows: TGCGCCAGCAGCTTGGACGGAGGCAACGAGCAGTACTTC. It specifies CASSLDGGNEQYF. The full variable domain, with the rest looked up from reference TRBV5-1 and TRBJ2-7, is KAGVTQTPRYLIKTRGQQVTLSCSPISGHRSVSWYQQTPGQGLQFLFEYFSETQRNKGNFPGRFSGRQFSNSRSEMNVSTLELGDSALYLCASSLDGGNEQYFGPGTRLTVT.

In its sample, this clonotype was seen a few times. The chain uses TRBV11-1 and TRBJ2-3, with a tentative D call TRBD2 (6 bases). CDR3 length: 17 residues. The germline V gene has CDR1 SGHAT and CDR2 FQDESV (reference sequence). The V end lost 3 bases, the J end lost 4 bases, and 20 bases lay between the germline ends. The chain's CDR3 is CASSFSLEGPEADTQYF. CDR3 coding DNA: TGTGCCAGCAGCTTCTCTTTGGAGGGCCCTGAAGCAGATACGCAGTATTTT.

The rearrangement joins TRBV11-2 to TRBJ2-2; possible D gene TRBD1, 5 bases. The V gene's germline CDR1 is SGHAT and CDR2 FQNNGV. Trimming removed 6 bases from V and 7 bases from J, with 18 bases in between. The CDR3 spans 15 residues. In DNA, the CDR3 is TGTGCCAGCAGACCCAGGGATTTTAGCATCGGGGAGCTGTTTTTT. The encoded protein is CASRPRDFSIGELFF.

The table lists this clonotype with many counts. As DNA, the CDR3 is TGTGCCAGCAGTGACTCGGTTAGCGGGGGGAACAATGAGCAGTTCTTC. This encodes CASSDSVSGGNNEQFF. This rearrangement joins TRBV6-4 to TRBJ2-1; TRBD2 matches at 10 bases. The CDR3 is 16 amino acids. V lost 0 bases, J lost 5 bases, and 4 bases stayed unmatched. CDR1 is MRHNA, CDR2 SNTAGT, per germline.

The table lists this clonotype with a few counts. The CDR3 coding sequence is TGTGCCAGCAGTTTAGTGCGGGGGGGTCACACCGGGGAGCTGTTTTTT. The encoded protein is CASSLVRGGHTGELFF. V is TRBV12-3 or TRBV12-4 and J is TRBJ2-2; 9 nucleotides line up with TRBD2. The CDR3 sequence is 16 residues long. V shed 1 base, J shed 3 bases, and the junction held 3 bases outside the gene matches.

A few counts support this clonotype. This chain connects TRBV19 to TRBJ2-3; 8 bases agree with TRBD2. V lost 6 bases, J lost 4 bases, and 24 bases stayed unmatched. Looked up from germline, CDR1 is LNHDA and CDR2 is SQIVND (reference sequence). The CDR3 consists of 20 residues. Here the CDR3 reads CASSPRRGSGSRREADTQYF. CDR3 DNA sequence: TGTGCCAGTAGCCCCCGAAGAGGCAGCGGGAGTAGAAGAGAGGCAGATACGCAGTATTTT.

Only a few counts were recorded for this clonotype. V and J are TRBV5-1 and TRBJ1-2; D uncertain. The CDR3 spans 15 residues. V was clipped by 7 bases and J by 0 bases, with 16 bases between them. Germline V CDR1 and CDR2: SGHRS, YFSETQ. CDR3 nucleotides: TGCGCCAGCCAAGGAACGGGATCCACTAACTATGGCTACACCTTC. It is translated as CASQGTGSTNYGYTF.

This clonotype appeared a few times. This sequence joins TRBV19 and TRBJ2-7; D possibly corresponds to TRBD1 (6 bases). The ends were cut back, 1 base at V and 5 bases at J, with 15 bases in the middle. Germline loops: CDR1 LNHDA, CDR2 SQIVND (reference sequence). The CDR3 is 15 amino acids. CDR3 residues: CASSIGQGHGNEQYF. The CDR3 DNA is TGTGCCAGTAGTATAGGGCAGGGGCATGGCAACGAGCAGTACTTC.

This chain uses TRBV3-1 with TRBJ2-1; 8 positions match TRBD1. Germline lookup yields CDR1 LGHDT and CDR2 YNNKEL (reference sequence). The J segment lost 3 bases and the V segment lost 3 bases, leaving 4 bases of the junction unmatched. The length of the CDR3 is 15 residues. CDR3 sequence: CASSHRTGRYNEQFF. The DNA of the CDR3 is TGTGCCAGCAGCCACAGGACAGGGCGCTACAATGAGCAGTTCTTC.

This clonotype was counted once. An end of the junction differs from the germline gene, which may be a read error. The chain links TRBV7-9 to TRBJ2-7; no definite D call. The germline V gene has CDR1 SEHNR and CDR2 FQNEAQ (reference sequence). The CDR3 loop spans 11 amino acids. The CDR3 nucleotides read TGTGCCAGCGGCTTCGAGCACGAGCAGTACTTC. Its protein is CASGFEHEQYF.

The chain uses TRBV20-1 and TRBJ2-5, with a possible D match to TRBD1 (6 bases). Trimming left V 6 bases short and J 5 bases short, with 25 bases between. Germline V gene data show CDR1 as DFQATT and CDR2 as SNEGSKA (reference sequence). CDR3 size: 16 residues. In nucleotides, the CDR3 is TGCAGTGCAGCCGGGACACTCACGCCGAACTGGGAGACCCAGTACTTC. Translation: CSAAGTLTPNWETQYF.

V is TRBV29-1 and J is TRBJ2-1; D may be TRBD2 (6 bases). Trimming took 6 bases from V and 0 from J, leaving 12 bases between them. The CDR3 extends over 14 amino acids. Germline CDR1 SQVTM, CDR2 ANQGSEA. This CDR3 is CSVASVSSYNEQFF. The DNA for the CDR3 is TGCAGCGTCGCTAGCGTTAGCTCCTACAATGAGCAGTTCTTC.